Listed below are T cell receptor beta chains from one sample, sequenced in a study of cytomegalovirus exposure and HLA in healthy donors. Generated by immunoSEQ multiplex PCR, the TCRdb table keeps only in-frame clones and is missing some. The table has about 200,000 clones, 65% to 90% seen once. Sequenced material: PBMCs. The receptors were gathered from a woman between 50 and 59 years old in good health and CMV-seronegative. Both conserved end residues are part of each CDR3. Each record gives: D gene, V gene, J gene, clone size, CDR3 DNA, CDR3 protein. D genes are given only for firm matches. For some rows the clone size is stated as once, few or many, or as a class when expanded; others skip it.

D: -; V: TRBV14; J: TRBJ2-5; size: -; DNA: TGTGCCAGCAGACAGGGTGGAGAGACCCAGTACTTC; CDR3: CASRQGGETQYF
D: TRBD2; V: TRBV28; J: TRBJ2-2; size: -; DNA: TGTGCCAGCAGCTCGGGACTAGGCAACACCGGGGAGCTGTTTTTT; CDR3: CASSSGLGNTGELFF
D: -; V: TRBV4-3; J: TRBJ1-2; size: -; DNA: TGCGCCAGCAGCCAAGACCGGTTTTTCTATGGCTACACCTTC; CDR3: CASSQDRFFYGYTF
D: -; V: TRBV5-1; J: TRBJ2-1; size: -; DNA: TGCGCCAGCAGCTTAAAATCGAGGGGACTGTACAATGAGCAGTTCTTC; CDR3: CASSLKSRGLYNEQFF
D: TRBD1; V: TRBV14; J: TRBJ2-7; size: -; DNA: TGTGCCAGCAGCCGAGGACAGGGCCTACCCTACGAGCAGTACTTC; CDR3: CASSRGQGLPYEQYF
D: -; V: TRBV27; J: TRBJ2-3; size: -; DNA: TGTGCCAGCAGTTTCGCGCGATTGGGGAGAAGGGCGAGTCTAGCGTCTACGCAGTATTTT; CDR3: CASSFARLGRRASLASTQYF
D: -; V: TRBV7-2; J: TRBJ2-2; size: -; DNA: TGTGCCAGCAGCTTAGGGGGACAAAACACCGGGGAGCTGTTTTTT; CDR3: CASSLGGQNTGELFF
D: -; V: TRBV7-3; J: TRBJ2-5; size: -; DNA: TGTGCCAGCAGCTACACGGGGTCTCGAGAGACCCAGTACTTC; CDR3: CASSYTGSRETQYF
D: -; V: TRBV28; J: TRBJ2-4; size: few; DNA: TGTGCCAGCAGTTCCGGGGAAACCAAAAACATTCAGTACTTC; CDR3: CASSSGETKNIQYF
D: -; V: TRBV7-6; J: TRBJ2-1; size: -; DNA: TGTGCCAGCAGCTCGGGTAGCGGCTCCTACAATGAGCAGTTCTTC; CDR3: CASSSGSGSYNEQFF
D: TRBD2; V: TRBV28; J: TRBJ2-1; size: -; DNA: TGTGCCAGCAGGGACAGCGGGAGGGCCCCCAATGAGCAGTTCTTC; CDR3: CASRDSGRAPNEQFF
D: -; V: TRBV18; J: TRBJ1-1; size: -; DNA: TGTGCCAGCTCACCAGGGAGCGACACTGAAGCTTTCTTT; CDR3: CASSPGSDTEAFF
D: -; V: TRBV27; J: TRBJ2-7; size: -; DNA: TGTGCCAGCAGCTACAGACCATCTACCTACGAGCAGTACTTC; CDR3: CASSYRPSTYEQYF
D: TRBD2; V: TRBV6-5; J: TRBJ2-7; size: -; DNA: TGTGCCAGCAGTTACTCTAGCGGGAGTTACGAGCAGTACTTC; CDR3: CASSYSSGSYEQYF
D: TRBD1; V: TRBV6-5; J: TRBJ2-7; size: -; DNA: TGTGCCACCTCCCGGGACAGGGGGTACGAGCAGTACTTC; CDR3: CATSRDRGYEQYF
D: -; V: TRBV19; J: TRBJ2-6; size: once; DNA: TGTGCCAGTAGTTGGGGGGGCACCCCCTCTGGGGCCAACGTCCTGACTTTC; CDR3: CASSWGGTPSGANVLTF
D: -; V: TRBV27; J: TRBJ2-7; size: -; DNA: TGTGCCAGCAGTCCGGGACTTAGCTCCTACGAGCAGTACTTC; CDR3: CASSPGLSSYEQYF
D: -; V: TRBV4-2; J: TRBJ2-1; size: -; DNA: TGTGCCAGCAGCCAAGCCGACTTTAGCTCCTACAATGAGCAGTTCTTC; CDR3: CASSQADFSSYNEQFF
D: -; V: TRBV13; J: TRBJ1-3; size: -; DNA: TGTGCCAGCAGCTTAATAGGGGACTCCTCGCGAAGCACCATATATTTT; CDR3: CASSLIGDSSRSTIYF
D: -; V: TRBV11-3; J: TRBJ2-1; size: -; DNA: TGTGCCAGCAGCTTAGGTTCGGTCAATGAGCAGTTCTTC; CDR3: CASSLGSVNEQFF
D: -; V: TRBV28; J: TRBJ2-1; size: -; DNA: TGTGCCAGCAGTTTATCATACGGGTATGAGCAGTTCTTC; CDR3: CASSLSYGYEQFF
D: -; V: TRBV7-3; J: TRBJ2-2; size: -; DNA: TGTGCCAGCAGCTTAGACATGGCCACCGGGGAGCTGTTTTTT; CDR3: CASSLDMATGELFF
D: TRBD2; V: TRBV4-1; J: TRBJ2-1; size: -; DNA: TGCGCCAGCAGCCAGCCTAGCGGGAGAAACAATGAGCAGTTCTTC; CDR3: CASSQPSGRNNEQFF
D: -; V: TRBV27; J: TRBJ2-2; size: -; DNA: TGTGCCAGCAGTCCCATCGGTACCCTCCCCCTGAGCGGGGAGCTGTTTTTT; CDR3: CASSPIGTLPLSGELFF
D: TRBD2; V: TRBV4-1; J: TRBJ2-7; size: -; DNA: TGCGCCAGCAGCCAACTGGGGACTAGCGGGAGTGGGTCCTACGAGCAGTACTTC; CDR3: CASSQLGTSGSGSYEQYF
D: TRBD2; V: TRBV19; J: TRBJ2-1; size: -; DNA: TGTGCCAGTAGTATAACGCTAGCGGGAGACAATGAGCAGTTCTTC; CDR3: CASSITLAGDNEQFF